These 26 T cell receptor beta chains share one sample of origin, sequenced in a study of CD8 T cells in Susac syndrome. The authors reverse transcribed roughly 0.5 to 1 ug RNA with random hexamers. TCRdb recomputed calls from the immunoSEQ multiplex PCR reads with MiXCR, one row per CDR3 protein. In the table there are about 60,000 distinct CDR3 sequences, about 94% of which are singletons. The sequencing input was CD8+ T cells from PBMCs. These receptors all come from a human donor with multiple sclerosis.

J is TRBJ1-6 and V is TRBV7-2, with a weak D call TRBD1 (6 bases). Germline assignment: CDR1 SGHTA and CDR2 FQGNSA. This CDR3 region has 14 residues. V was cut by 3 bases and J by 9 bases, with 12 bases left in between. Written as DNA, the CDR3 is TGTGCCAGCAGCTTCGACGGGGGCCCTTCACCCCTCCACTTT. Protein: CASSFDGGPSPLHF.

This clonotype was seen a single time. CDR3 bases: TGCAGCGCCGGGACTAGCGGGATATACAATGAGCAGTTCTTC. Amino acid sequence: CSAGTSGIYNEQFF. The chain uses TRBV29-1 and TRBJ2-1, with TRBD2 identical over 13 bases. The CDR3 has 14 residues. Germline-derived CDR1 and CDR2 are SQVTM and ANQGSEA. V dropped 7 bases and J dropped 4; count of bases not matched to a gene: 4.

The genes are TRBV5-1 and TRBJ2-5; 7 nucleotides match TRBD2. Germline values: CDR1 SGHRS, CDR2 YFSETQ. The CDR3 loop spans 15 amino acids. After removal of 0 bases from V and 5 bases from J, the junction contained 7 bases not matched to a gene. CDR3 DNA sequence: TGCGCCAGCAGCTTGGGCGGAGGACTAGGGGAGACCCAGTACTTC. Encoded protein: CASSLGGGLGETQYF.

The chain recombines TRBV15 with TRBJ2-1; 11 bases agree with TRBD2. The J segment lost 8 bases and the V segment lost 8 bases, leaving 14 bases of the junction unmatched. Per germline, CDR1 LNHNV and CDR2 YYDKDF (reference sequence). This CDR3 is built from 16 residues. CDR3: CATGAVGELAGDEQFF. Written as DNA, the CDR3 is TGTGCCACCGGCGCAGTAGGGGAACTAGCGGGAGATGAGCAGTTCTTC.

V usage is TRBV20-1 and J usage is TRBJ2-7; TRBD1 is a possible D gene (6 bases). This CDR3 comprises 15 residues. V was pared by 0 bases and J by 3 bases, with 15 bases between. Germline CDR1 reads DFQATT; CDR2 reads SNEGSKA (reference sequence). Here the CDR3 DNA reads TGCAGTGCTAGAGAGCTGAGCCGACAGGTCTACGAGCAGTACTTC. Protein: CSARELSRQVYEQYF.

This clonotype occurred a few times. The V gene is TRBV29-1, the J gene TRBJ2-1; 12 nucleotides align to TRBD2. J was trimmed by 6 bases and V by 6 bases; bases with no gene match: 18. The germline V gene has CDR1 SQVTM and CDR2 ANQGSEA. CDR3 length: 18 amino acids. The CDR3 region is CSVLTSGGLHHDINEQFF. The CDR3 DNA follows: TGCAGCGTATTAACTAGCGGGGGGCTACACCACGATATCAATGAGCAGTTCTTC.

The chain combines TRBV5-4 with TRBJ2-5, with a weak D call TRBD1 (6 bases). The CDR3 extends over 15 amino acids. V lost 0 bases and J lost 5, with 14 bases in between. Germline assignment: CDR1 SGHNT and CDR2 YYREEE (reference sequence). CDR3 in amino acids: CASSLATGIGETQYF. The CDR3 DNA follows: TGTGCCAGCAGCTTGGCTACAGGGATCGGGGAGACCCAGTACTTC.

J is TRBJ1-1 and V is TRBV29-1, with no clear D. This CDR3 contains 12 residues. The V gene's germline CDR1 is SQVTM and CDR2 ANQGSEA. The V gene lost 7 bases and the J gene lost 0 bases, with 9 bases spanning the gap. CDR3 protein: CSGAAMNTEAFF. The CDR3 DNA sequence: TGCAGCGGGGCCGCCATGAACACTGAAGCTTTCTTT.

J is TRBJ1-5 and V is TRBV5-1, with TRBD1 as a possible D gene (5 bases). The V gene lost 0 bases and the J gene lost 6 bases, with 7 bases spanning the gap. The CDR3 totals 13 residues. Germline loops: CDR1 SGHRS, CDR2 YFSETQ. CDR3 protein: CASSLAQGQPQHF. The DNA for the CDR3 is TGCGCCAGCAGCTTGGCCCAGGGTCAGCCCCAGCATTTT.

The chain uses TRBV4-3 and TRBJ2-7, with 8 bases that match TRBD1. The V segment lost 0 bases and the J segment 7 bases; nucleotides outside the gene matches: 8. The germline gives CDR1 LGHNA, CDR2 YSLEER. This CDR3 comprises 15 residues. Here the CDR3 DNA reads TGCGCCAGCAGCCAAGATACAGGGGGTCCGGGGGAGCAGTACTTC. Its protein product is CASSQDTGGPGEQYF.

This chain uses TRBV5-1 with TRBJ1-1, with TRBD1 matching 8 bases. There are 14 residues in the CDR3. Germline V CDR1 and CDR2: SGHRS, YFSETQ. With V trimmed by 1 base and J by 5 bases, 4 bases remained unmatched. In nucleotides, the CDR3 is TGCGCCAGCAGCTTGACCACAGGGGGAACTGAAGCTTTCTTT. Protein product: CASSLTTGGTEAFF.

The chain is built from TRBV5-1 and TRBJ2-7, with a tentative D call TRBD1 (5 bases). The CDR3 sequence is 15 residues long. Germline CDR1 is SGHRS and CDR2 is YFSETQ. V gave up 4 bases and J gave up 4 bases, with 18 bases separating them. CDR3 loop: CASSEQTESAYEQYF. CDR3 coding DNA: TGCGCCAGCAGCGAACAGACAGAAAGCGCGTACGAGCAGTACTTC.

This chain joins TRBV6-2 or TRBV6-3 and TRBJ2-7, with TRBD2 matching 13 bases. The junction had 0 bases not matched to a gene; V was cut back by 0 bases and J by 4 bases. The CDR3 runs 15 residues. CDR1 is MNHEY and CDR2 is SVGEGT in the germline V gene. CDR3 nucleotides: TGTGCCAGCAGTTACTCGACTAGCGGGGGGTACGAGCAGTACTTC. Its protein product is CASSYSTSGGYEQYF.

V and J are TRBV13 and TRBJ2-7; maybe TRBD1 (5 bases). V was pared by 6 bases and J by 4 bases, with 16 bases between. This CDR3 region has 14 residues. Germline V gene lookup returns CDR1 PRHDT and CDR2 FYEKMQ (reference sequence). CDR3 protein: CASRRLGQGYEQYF. DNA of the CDR3: TGTGCCAGCAGACGGTTGGGGCAGGGTTACGAGCAGTACTTC. Based on the CDR3 plus reference TRBV13 and TRBJ2-7, the full variable domain is AAGVIQSPRHLIKEKRETATLKCYPIPRHDTVYWYQQGPGQDPQFLISFYEKMQSDKGSIPDRFSAQQFSDYHSELNMSSLELGDSALYFCASRRLGQGYEQYFGPGTRLTVT.

V gene TRBV20-1 combines with J gene TRBJ2-1; D possibly corresponds to TRBD1 (6 bases). The germline V gene has CDR1 DFQATT and CDR2 SNEGSKA (reference sequence). V was clipped by 0 bases and J by 2 bases, with 17 bases between them. This CDR3 has 17 amino acids. CDR3 sequence: CSARDLISAGAYNEQFF. CDR3 nucleotide sequence: TGCAGTGCTAGAGATCTTATTTCGGCAGGGGCCTACAATGAGCAGTTCTTC.

The rearrangement links TRBV5-6 to TRBJ2-3; no clear D. The CDR3 extends over 15 amino acids. V lost 2 bases and J lost 0, with 10 bases in between. CDR1 and CDR2 (germline): SGHDT, YYEEEE. CDR3 in DNA: TGTGCCAGCAGCTTTCCTAAGTCTAGCACAGATACGCAGTATTTT. Encoded protein: CASSFPKSSTDTQYF. Full variable domain (remainder filled in from reference TRBV5-6 and TRBJ2-3): DAGVTQSPTHLIKTRGQQVTLRCSPKSGHDTVSWYQQALGQGPQFIFQYYEEEERQRGNFPDRFSGHQFPNYSSELNVNALLLGDSALYLCASSFPKSSTDTQYFGPGTRLTVL.

The chain combines TRBV23-1 with TRBJ1-5, with D unresolved. TRBV23-1 is classed as an ORF, of uncertain function. Deletions cut 3 bases from V and 6 bases from J, with 12 bases between. The length of the CDR3 is 14 residues. The CDR3 loop is CASSQRQSGQPQHF. DNA of the CDR3: TGCGCCAGCAGTCAGCGGCAGTCCGGTCAGCCCCAGCATTTT.

The genes are TRBV7-9 and TRBJ1-6; the D is unclear. Trimming stripped 2 bases from V and 9 bases from J, with 14 bases between. This CDR3 contains 15 residues. Germline V gives CDR1 SEHNR, CDR2 FQNEAQ (reference sequence). Written as DNA, the CDR3 is TGTGCCAGCAGCTTAAATTGGGATTTGGGTTCACCCCTCCACTTT. Translated, it gives CASSLNWDLGSPLHF.

This rearrangement joins TRBV20-1 to TRBJ1-2; the D gene is possibly TRBD1 (5 bases). The CDR3 is 12 amino acids. Germline values: CDR1 DFQATT, CDR2 SNEGSKA (reference sequence). CDR3 in amino acids: CIAEGTNYGYTF. CDR3 bases: TGCATCGCGGAGGGGACTAACTATGGCTACACCTTC.

The chain combines TRBV29-1 with TRBJ2-1; 12 bases match TRBD2. This CDR3 has 15 amino acids. V shed 4 bases and J 4 bases; nucleotides not matched to a gene: 5. Germline assignment: CDR1 SQVTM and CDR2 ANQGSEA. CDR3 amino acids: CSVAGTSGFYNEQFF. The CDR3 region has the DNA TGCAGCGTTGCGGGGACTAGCGGGTTTTACAATGAGCAGTTCTTC.

The rearrangement links TRBV3-1 to TRBJ2-7; D may be TRBD1 or TRBD2 (6 bases each). V dropped 4 bases and J dropped 4 bases, with 20 bases sitting between them. Germline values: CDR1 LGHDT, CDR2 YNNKEL (reference sequence). The CDR3 is 16 residues long. Here the CDR3 DNA reads TGTGCCAGCAGCCCAATGGACTCCGGGGGCCGGTACGAGCAGTACTTC. Translation gives CASSPMDSGGRYEQYF.

The rearrangement links TRBV24-1 to TRBJ2-1; possibly TRBD2 for D (5 bases). Germline loops: CDR1 KGHDR, CDR2 SFDVKD. The CDR3 has 14 residues. The V end lost 4 bases, the J end lost 4 bases, and 10 bases lay between the germline ends. The CDR3 reads CATSEPTSYNEQFF. In nucleotides, the CDR3 is TGTGCCACCAGTGAACCTACTAGTTACAATGAGCAGTTCTTC.

The chain couples TRBV7-2 to TRBJ2-3, with D perhaps TRBD1 (5 bases). V lost 8 bases, J lost 1 base, and 13 bases lay in between. The germline gives CDR1 SGHTA, CDR2 FQGNSA. This CDR3 is built from 14 residues. In DNA form, the CDR3 reads TGTGCCAGCGGGGCGGCCCTTGGCACAGATACGCAGTATTTT. Translation: CASGAALGTDTQYF.

The chain combines TRBV7-9 with TRBJ1-1; no reliable D call. Germline V gene sequence: CDR1 SEHNR, CDR2 FQNEAQ (reference sequence). The germline V and J ends were trimmed by 5 bases and 3 bases, with 25 bases remaining between them. There are 18 residues in the CDR3. CDR3 region: CASSPLLGRTDRDTEAFF. The CDR3 DNA sequence: TGTGCCAGCAGCCCGTTACTAGGACGTACGGACCGAGACACTGAAGCTTTCTTT.

This sequence joins TRBV20-1 and TRBJ2-3; D is uncertain. Between the trimmed V and J ends, which lost 0 bases and 1 base, there was a span of 14 bases. The CDR3 is 16 amino acids. CDR1 and CDR2 (germline): DFQATT, SNEGSKA (reference sequence). CDR3 nucleotide sequence: TGCAGTGCTAGAGAATTGGCACTCTGGGGCACAGATACGCAGTATTTT. This gives the protein CSARELALWGTDTQYF.

J is TRBJ1-2 and V is TRBV20-1; D is ambiguous. Germline CDR1 DFQATT, CDR2 SNEGSKA (reference sequence). The length of the CDR3 is 11 residues. Trimming stripped 6 bases from V and 5 bases from J, with 10 bases between. The CDR3 DNA sequence: TGCAGTGCCGCCGACACTTATGGCTACACCTTC. Protein sequence: CSAADTYGYTF.